Each of the 22 T cell receptor beta chains below was sequenced from the same sample in a study of a mutant IDH1 vaccine in newly diagnosed glioma. TCRdb keeps only in-frame clones here, not all; method: immunoSEQ multiplex PCR. The sample consists of 35,000 to 45,000 clones, roughly 84% of them appearing once. Time point given: week 35, safety follow-up. Doses comprised 300 ug of mutant IDH1 20-mer peptide each, plus topical imiquimod. No antigen is known for these receptors. This sample comprised PBMCs, obtained from a glioma patient whose treatment included an IDH1 peptide vaccine. Receptors were obtained from a woman aged 45-65 years with glioma.

This clone is categorized as medium-sized. The chain carries TRBV21-1 and TRBJ1-3. TRBV21-1 is described as a pseudogene. This CDR3 region has 16 residues. The CDR3 loop is CASSKGVGPDGNTIYF. The CDR3 DNA reads as TGTGCCAGCAGCAAAGGGGTAGGGCCGGATGGAAACACCATATATTTT.

V usage is TRBV5-4 and J usage is TRBJ2-7; no clear D. Germline values: CDR1 SGHNT, CDR2 YYREEE (reference sequence). V lost 4 bases and J lost 2, with 10 bases in between. This CDR3 is 13 amino acids long. Here the CDR3 DNA reads TGTGCCAGCAGCGGGGATTACACCTACGAGCAGTACTTC. The encoded protein is CASSGDYTYEQYF.

V is TRBV30 and J is TRBJ1-1; D not resolved. Germline values: CDR1 GTSNPN, CDR2 SVGIG (reference sequence). The CDR3 spans 11 residues. Trimming removed 4 bases from V and 4 bases from J, with 7 bases in between. This chain's CDR3 is CAWNWGTEAFF. CDR3 nucleotides: TGTGCCTGGAACTGGGGCACTGAAGCTTTCTTT.

The gene calls are TRBV5-1 and TRBJ1-1, with 7 bases fitting TRBD1. The CDR3 runs to 14 residues. Germline-derived CDR1 and CDR2 are SGHRS and YFSETQ. Trimming took 4 bases from V and 5 from J; bases not matched to a gene: 8. In DNA, the CDR3 is TGCGCCAGCAGCCCTGACAGGGTTGAGACTGAAGCTTTCTTT. It is translated as CASSPDRVETEAFF.

The rearrangement links TRBV13 to TRBJ2-1; D is undetermined. The CDR3 length is 13 residues. Trimming took 0 bases from V and 4 from J, leaving 4 bases between them. Germline V gene data show CDR1 as PRHDT and CDR2 as FYEKMQ (reference sequence). The CDR3, as DNA: TGTGCCAGCAGCTTAGGACAGTACAATGAGCAGTTCTTC. Translating gives CASSLGQYNEQFF.

The chain has TRBV5-8 and TRBJ2-3; TRBD1 might be the D (6 bases). The CDR3 spans 13 residues. V was trimmed by 0 bases and J by 4 bases, leaving 6 bases between them. From germline, CDR1 is SGHTS and CDR2 YDEGEE. CDR3 DNA: TGTGCCAGCAGCTTGGGGGGGCCAGATACGCAGTATTTT. It is translated as CASSLGGPDTQYF. The full variable domain, in which reference TRBV5-8 and TRBJ2-3 provide the parts outside the CDR3, is EAGVTQSPTHLIKTRGQQATLRCSPISGHTSVYWYQQALGLGLQFLLWYDEGEERNRGNFPPRFSGRQFPNYSSELNVNALELEDSALYLCASSLGGPDTQYFGPGTRLTVL.

The V and J genes are TRBV7-9 and TRBJ2-7; 7 bases are shared with TRBD1. The trim removed 5 bases at V and 7 bases at J, leaving 17 bases unmatched. Germline CDR1 SEHNR, CDR2 FQNEAQ (reference sequence). CDR3 length equals 16 residues. In DNA, the CDR3 is TGTGCCAGCAGCCTATACGTTGGGGGACAGAGCTCAGAGCAGTACTTC. This sequence encodes CASSLYVGGQSSEQYF.

This clone was counted only a few times. The V gene is TRBV2, the J gene TRBJ1-2; possible D gene TRBD1, 6 bases. V was pared by 4 bases and J by 7 bases, with 16 bases between. CDR1 and CDR2 (germline): SNHLY, FYNNEI. CDR3 length: 14 amino acids. The CDR3 loop reads CASSADQGKGGYTF. The CDR3 bases are TGTGCCAGCAGTGCGGATCAGGGGAAAGGTGGCTACACCTTC.

V is TRBV6-5 and J is TRBJ1-6, with 7 bases that match TRBD1. The CDR3 sequence is 14 residues long. CDR1 is MNHEY and CDR2 is SVGAGI in the germline V gene. The junction had 7 bases not matched to a gene; V was cut back by 5 bases and J by 9 bases. The CDR3: CASSQTGRRSPLHF. In nucleotides, the CDR3 is TGTGCCAGCAGTCAGACAGGGAGGCGTTCACCCCTCCACTTT.

The chain has TRBV5-1 and TRBJ2-5; 11 positions agree with TRBD1. Trimming cost V 4 bases and J 1 base; bases outside gene matches: 0. There are 14 residues in the CDR3. CDR1 SGHRS and CDR2 YFSETQ come from the germline V gene. The CDR3 DNA is TGCGCCAGCAGCGGACAGGGGGCCCAAGAGACCCAGTACTTC. Amino acid sequence: CASSGQGAQETQYF.

The chain uses TRBV27 and TRBJ1-1; 9 positions agree with TRBD1. V shed 6 bases, J shed 1 base, and the junction held 3 bases outside the gene matches. The germline V gene has CDR1 MNHEY and CDR2 SMNVEV (reference sequence). The CDR3 totals 14 residues. In DNA, the CDR3 is TGTGCCAGCAGCCTGACAGGGGGGAACACTGAAGCTTTCTTT. Translation: CASSLTGGNTEAFF.

The J gene is TRBJ2-1, the V gene TRBV6-1, with D uncertain. V lost 2 bases and J 8 bases, leaving 4 bases between the germline ends. The CDR3 covers 11 residues. Germline CDR1 and CDR2: MNHNS and SASEGT. CDR3 in DNA: TGTGCCAGCAGTGAAATTGATGAGCAGTTCTTC. Translation gives CASSEIDEQFF.

The chain uses TRBV5-6 and TRBJ2-7; tentative D call: TRBD2 (6 bases). Trimming removed 3 bases from V and 6 bases from J, with 13 bases in between. CDR1 is SGHDT, CDR2 YYEEEE, per germline. CDR3 length: 13 residues. CDR3 region: CASSSAGGGEQYF. DNA of the CDR3: TGTGCCAGCAGCTCGGCCGGGGGTGGCGAGCAGTACTTC.

This sequence joins TRBV7-2 and TRBJ2-7, with 8 positions matching TRBD1. The V gene's germline CDR1 is SGHTA and CDR2 FQGNSA. The length of the CDR3 is 17 residues. J gave up 1 base and V 5 bases, and 13 bases lay outside the gene matches. CDR3 bases: TGTGCCAGCAGCAGGACAGGGTCCGACCGGGGATCCTACGAGCAGTACTTC. It translates to CASSRTGSDRGSYEQYF.

The chain employs TRBV5-6 and TRBJ1-4, with 9 nucleotides matching TRBD1. The CDR3 loop spans 14 amino acids. Germline V lookup: CDR1 SGHDT, CDR2 YYEEEE. V gave up 4 bases and J gave up 8 bases; unmatched junction bases: 6. Written as DNA, the CDR3 is TGTGCCAGCAGCCCCGGGACAGGGCCAGAAAAACTGTTTTTT. Translation: CASSPGTGPEKLFF.

The chain links TRBV27 to TRBJ1-2, with 8 positions matching TRBD1. The CDR3 runs to 14 residues. The V segment lost 5 bases and the J segment 7 bases; nucleotides outside the gene matches: 9. CDR1 is MNHEY, CDR2 SMNVEV, per germline (reference sequence). CDR3 region: CASSTYRGAAGYTF. The CDR3 bases are TGTGCCAGCAGTACGTACAGGGGGGCGGCTGGCTACACCTTC.

This chain connects TRBV5-4 to TRBJ1-5; 8 bases map to TRBD1. The CDR3 is made up of 16 amino acids. Germline values: CDR1 SGHNT, CDR2 YYREEE (reference sequence). Trimming cost V 4 bases and J 4 bases; bases outside gene matches: 10. This CDR3 is CASSSLDRGLNQPQHF. CDR3 nucleotide sequence: TGTGCCAGCAGCAGCCTCGACAGGGGACTTAATCAGCCCCAGCATTTT.

The CDR3 DNA is TGTGCCAGCAGCGTAGAGGGCAGGGGAACAGATACGCAGTATTTT. Its protein product is CASSVEGRGTDTQYF. The chain has TRBV9 and TRBJ2-3; D is possibly TRBD1 (6 bases). Germline CDR1 SGDLS, CDR2 YYNGEE. V lost 0 bases, J lost 3 bases, and 11 bases lay in between. CDR3 length: 15 residues.

The rearrangement joins TRBV25-1 to TRBJ1-2, with D possibly being TRBD1 (5 bases). This CDR3 has 14 amino acids. Germline values: CDR1 MGHDK, CDR2 SYGVNS. Trimming removed 1 base from V and 4 bases from J, with 10 bases in between. CDR3 amino acids: CASSESRDGYGYTF. CDR3 sequence (DNA): TGTGCCAGCAGTGAATCGAGGGACGGCTATGGCTACACCTTC.

The CDR3 DNA is TGTGCCAGCAGTGCTTGGGACGGAGCTAACTATGGCTACACCTTC. This gives the protein CASSAWDGANYGYTF. The rearrangement joins TRBV27 to TRBJ1-2; D perhaps matches TRBD1 (5 bases). The germline gives CDR1 MNHEY, CDR2 SMNVEV (reference sequence). CDR3 size: 15 residues. Deletions cut 5 bases from V and 0 bases from J, with 13 bases between.

The chain recombines TRBV16 with TRBJ1-4; the D is unclear. Germline-derived CDR1 and CDR2 are KGHSY and FQNENV. This CDR3 region has 12 residues. The germline V and J ends were trimmed by 4 bases and 8 bases, with 8 bases remaining between them. Written as DNA, the CDR3 is TGTGCCAGCAGCCCACCGCTGGAAAAACTGTTTTTT. Amino acid sequence: CASSPPLEKLFF.

J is TRBJ1-2 and V is TRBV6-1; D gene unclear. CDR1 and CDR2 from the germline V gene are MNHNS and SASEGT. V was cut by 3 bases and J by 8 bases, with 16 bases left in between. This CDR3 is 14 amino acids long. CDR3 in DNA: TGTGCCAGCAGTGAGGCGAGACCAAAAGGGGGCTACACCTTC. This sequence encodes CASSEARPKGGYTF.